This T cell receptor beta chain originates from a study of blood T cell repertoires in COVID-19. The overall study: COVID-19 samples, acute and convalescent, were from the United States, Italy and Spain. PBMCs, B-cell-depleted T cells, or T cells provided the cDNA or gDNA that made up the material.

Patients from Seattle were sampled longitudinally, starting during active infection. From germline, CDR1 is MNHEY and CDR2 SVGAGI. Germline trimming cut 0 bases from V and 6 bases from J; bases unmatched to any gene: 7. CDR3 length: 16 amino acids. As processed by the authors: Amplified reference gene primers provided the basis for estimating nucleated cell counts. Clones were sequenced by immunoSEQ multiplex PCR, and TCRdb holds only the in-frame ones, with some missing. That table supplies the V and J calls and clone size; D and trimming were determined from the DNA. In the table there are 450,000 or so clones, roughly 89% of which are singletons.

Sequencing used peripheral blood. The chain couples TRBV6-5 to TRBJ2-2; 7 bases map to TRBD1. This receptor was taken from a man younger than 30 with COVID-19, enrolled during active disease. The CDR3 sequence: CASSYSPGQFSGELFF. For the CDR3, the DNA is TGTGCCAGCAGTTACTCTCCGGGACAGTTTTCCGGGGAGCTGTTTTTT.